This TCR beta chain emerged from a study of blood T cell repertoires in COVID-19. Study-level information: Collection of acute and convalescent COVID-19 samples took place in the United States, Italy and Spain. The analysed material was cDNA or gDNA that came from T cells, B-cell-depleted T cells, or PBMCs.

This CDR3 contains 15 residues. Germline V gene lookup returns CDR1 MDHEN and CDR2 SYDVKM. Trimming took 6 bases from V and 3 from J; bases not matched to a gene: 6. Measured with immunoSEQ multiplex PCR; TCRdb has only the in-frame clones, and not every one. The sample consists of more than 75,000 clones, approximately 78% of them appearing once. This clonotype was sampled from a man in his 60s with acute or convalescent COVID-19. J is TRBJ2-5 and V is TRBV28; 11 bases are shared with TRBD2. Specimen: peripheral blood. The CDR3 spells CASSRSGREEETQYF. In DNA, the CDR3 is TGTGCCAGCAGCCGTAGCGGGAGGGAGGAAGAGACCCAGTACTTC. The variable domain in full, with the rest retrieved from reference TRBV28 and TRBJ2-5, is DVKVTQSSRYLVKRTGEKVFLECVQDMDHENMFWYRQDPGLGLRLIYFSYDVKMKEKGDIPEGYSVSREKKERFSLILESASTNQTSMYLCASSRSGREEETQYFGPGTRLLVL.